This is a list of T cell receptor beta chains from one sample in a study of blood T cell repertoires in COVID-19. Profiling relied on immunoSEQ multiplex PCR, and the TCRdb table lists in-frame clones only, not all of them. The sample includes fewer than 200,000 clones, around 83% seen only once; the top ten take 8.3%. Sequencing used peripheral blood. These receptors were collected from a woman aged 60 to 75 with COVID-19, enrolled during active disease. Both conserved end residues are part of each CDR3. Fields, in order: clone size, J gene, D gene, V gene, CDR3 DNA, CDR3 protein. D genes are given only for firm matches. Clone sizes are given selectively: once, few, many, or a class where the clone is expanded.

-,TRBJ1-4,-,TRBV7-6,TGTGCCAGCAGCACCCCGGGGACAAATGAAAAACTGTTTTTT,CASSTPGTNEKLFF
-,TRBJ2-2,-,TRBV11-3,TGTGCCAGCAGCTTAGGCCAGGGAAGAGACACCGGGGAGCTGTTTTTT,CASSLGQGRDTGELFF
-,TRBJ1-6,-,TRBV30,TGTGCCTGGAGTGTGGCAGTCGCTAATTCACCCCTCCACTTT,CAWSVAVANSPLHF
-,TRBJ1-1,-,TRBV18,TGTGCCAGCTCATCTGGACAGAACACTGAAGCTTTCTTT,CASSSGQNTEAFF
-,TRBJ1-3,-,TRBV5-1,TGCGCCAGCAGCCGGGGGACGCCTGGCGGGGACACCATATATTTT,CASSRGTPGGDTIYF
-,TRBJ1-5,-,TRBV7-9,TGTGCCAGCAGTCCTACAGGTAGCAATCAGCCCCAGCATTTT,CASSPTGSNQPQHF
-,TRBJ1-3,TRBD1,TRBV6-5,TGTGCCAGCAGCTCCGACAGGGGTGGAAACACCATATATTTT,CASSSDRGGNTIYF
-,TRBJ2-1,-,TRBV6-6,TGTGCCAGCAGTTCGACTAGGGGCACCTACAATGAGCAGTTCTTC,CASSSTRGTYNEQFF
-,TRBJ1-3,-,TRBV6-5,TGTGCCACCCGGGGACAAATCTCTGGAAACACCATATATTTT,CATRGQISGNTIYF
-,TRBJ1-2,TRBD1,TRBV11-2,TGTGCCAGCAGCGGGGACAGGGGAGGAGGCTACACCTTC,CASSGDRGGGYTF
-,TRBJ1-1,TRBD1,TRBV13,TGTGCCAGCAGCTTAGGTGGACAGGGGGACACTGAAGCTTTCTTT,CASSLGGQGDTEAFF
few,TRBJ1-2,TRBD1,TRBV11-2,TGTGCCAGCAGCGGGGGACAGGGGGTTACTAACTATGGCTACACCTTC,CASSGGQGVTNYGYTF
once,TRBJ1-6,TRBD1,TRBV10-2,TGCGCCAGCAGGAGGAAGGGGGCGTCTGAACCACCCCTCCACTTT,CASRRKGASEPPLHF
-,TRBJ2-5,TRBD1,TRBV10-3,TGTGCCATCAGTGAGTCACCAGGGACAGGGAGCCGAGAGACCCAGTACTTC,CAISESPGTGSRETQYF
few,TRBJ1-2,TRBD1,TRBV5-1,TGCGCCAGCAGCTTGGAGGGGACAGGGGCCTATGGCTACACCTTC,CASSLEGTGAYGYTF
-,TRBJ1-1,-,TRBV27,TGTGCCAGCAGTCGTAACTACCCTAACACTGAAGCTTTCTTT,CASSRNYPNTEAFF
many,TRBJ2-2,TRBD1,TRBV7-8,TGTGCCAGCAGCTTTGACAGGGTCAACACCGGGGAGCTGTTTTTT,CASSFDRVNTGELFF
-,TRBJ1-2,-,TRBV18,TGTGCCAGCTCACCACCGGGTCGGGTTGAAGGCTACACCTTC,CASSPPGRVEGYTF
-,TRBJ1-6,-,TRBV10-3,TGTGCCATCAGTCGGGGGATGAATTCACCCCTCCACTTT,CAISRGMNSPLHF
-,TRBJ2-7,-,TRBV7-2,TGTGCCAGCAGCTTGGCGGTTACCTACGAGCAGTACTTC,CASSLAVTYEQYF
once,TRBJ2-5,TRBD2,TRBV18,TGTGCCAGCTCACCACAGGAGGGGAGGGCCCAGTACTTC,CASSPQEGRAQYF
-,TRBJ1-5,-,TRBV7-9,TGTGCCAGCAGCTGGGGGGGTCAGCCCCAGCATTTT,CASSWGGQPQHF
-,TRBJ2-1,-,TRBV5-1,TGCGCCAGCAGCTTGGCCCCCGGAGAAAAGCAGTTCTTC,CASSLAPGEKQFF
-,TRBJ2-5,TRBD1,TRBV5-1,TGCGCCAGCAGACCCGCAGGGGGCTTCGAGACCCAGTACTTC,CASRPAGGFETQYF
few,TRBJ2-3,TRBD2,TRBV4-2,TGTGCCAGCAGCCAAGAACGGGGACTAGCGGGTCCAGATACGCAGTATTTT,CASSQERGLAGPDTQYF